This T cell receptor (beta chain) derives from a study of T cell repertoires in cytomegalovirus infection. The wider study: CMV epitopes in the study were HLA-C-restricted (recently identified) and HLA-B-restricted (well studied). CMV infection plus the matching HLA type was flagged by public TCR beta signatures.

Of note for this clonotype: Antigen specificity is unknown.

This CDR3 comprises 15 residues. V was clipped by 5 bases and J by 6 bases, with 17 bases between them. Germline loops: CDR1 SGHTA, CDR2 FQGNSA. TCRdb ran MiXCR on the reads and lists one entry per CDR3 protein. This sample has about 500,000 distinct CDR3 sequences, with around 35% found just once. Study-wide points: HLA-C-restricted, CMV-specific TCR beta clonotypes were dominant ex vivo. Totalled public TCR beta family frequency picked out people who carried CMV plus the relevant HLA.

The rearrangement uses TRBV7-2 and TRBJ2-1; no clear D gene. Sample: cultured PBMCs, taken from culture after CMV antigen stimulation. The receptor was derived from a human donor in good health (CMV status not recorded). Some clones in this sample may be carry-over from other donors' samples. The DNA for the CDR3 is TGTGCCAGCAGCGTACGCATGAATGGTATCAATGAGCAGTTCTTC. It yields the protein CASSVRMNGINEQFF.